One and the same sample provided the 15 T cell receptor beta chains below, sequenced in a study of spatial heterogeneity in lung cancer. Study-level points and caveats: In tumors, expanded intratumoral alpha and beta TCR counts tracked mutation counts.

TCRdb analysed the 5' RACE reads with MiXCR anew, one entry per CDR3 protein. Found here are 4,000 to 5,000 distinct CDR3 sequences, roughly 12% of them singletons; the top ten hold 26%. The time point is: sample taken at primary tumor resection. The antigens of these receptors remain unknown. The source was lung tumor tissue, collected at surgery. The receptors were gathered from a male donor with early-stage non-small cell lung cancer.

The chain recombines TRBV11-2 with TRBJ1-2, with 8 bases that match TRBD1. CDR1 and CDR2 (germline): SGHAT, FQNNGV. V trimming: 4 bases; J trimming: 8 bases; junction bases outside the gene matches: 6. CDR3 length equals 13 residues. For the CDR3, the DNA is TGTGCCAGCAGCTCGGACAGGGCAAGAGGCTACACCTTC. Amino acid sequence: CASSSDRARGYTF.

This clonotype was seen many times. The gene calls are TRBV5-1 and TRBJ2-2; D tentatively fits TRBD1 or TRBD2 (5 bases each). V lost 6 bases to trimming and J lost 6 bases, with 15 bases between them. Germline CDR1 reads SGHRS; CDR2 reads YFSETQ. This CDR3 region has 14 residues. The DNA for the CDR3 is TGCGCCAGCACCCGGGACCTCATACCCGGGGAGCTGTTTTTT. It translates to CASTRDLIPGELFF. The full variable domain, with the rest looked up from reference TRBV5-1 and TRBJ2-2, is KAGVTQTPRYLIKTRGQQVTLSCSPISGHRSVSWYQQTPGQGLQFLFEYFSETQRNKGNFPGRFSGRQFSNSRSEMNVSTLELGDSALYLCASTRDLIPGELFFGEGSRLTVL.

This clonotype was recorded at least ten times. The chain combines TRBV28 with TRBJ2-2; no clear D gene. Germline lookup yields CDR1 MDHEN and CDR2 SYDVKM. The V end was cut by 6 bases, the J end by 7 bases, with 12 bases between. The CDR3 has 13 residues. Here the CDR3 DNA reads TGTGCCAGCAGCCCCGTGTTCGGCGGGGAGCTGTTTTTT. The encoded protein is CASSPVFGGELFF.

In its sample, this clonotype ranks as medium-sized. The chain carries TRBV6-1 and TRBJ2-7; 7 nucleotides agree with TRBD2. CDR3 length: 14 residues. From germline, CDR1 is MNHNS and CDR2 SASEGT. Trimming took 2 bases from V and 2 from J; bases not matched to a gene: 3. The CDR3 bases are TGTGCCAGCAGTGAACCGGGACTACCCTACGAGCAGTACTTC. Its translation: CASSEPGLPYEQYF.

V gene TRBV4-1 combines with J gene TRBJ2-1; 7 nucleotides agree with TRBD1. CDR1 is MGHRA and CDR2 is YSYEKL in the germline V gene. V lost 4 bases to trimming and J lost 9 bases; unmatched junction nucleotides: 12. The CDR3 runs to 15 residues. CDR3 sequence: CASSPLGKGAFEQFF. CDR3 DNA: TGCGCCAGCAGCCCCCTCGGGAAGGGGGCATTTGAGCAGTTCTTC.

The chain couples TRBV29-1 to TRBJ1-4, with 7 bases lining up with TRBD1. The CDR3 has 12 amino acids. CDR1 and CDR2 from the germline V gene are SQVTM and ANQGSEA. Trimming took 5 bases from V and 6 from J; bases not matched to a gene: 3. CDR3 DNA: TGCAGCGTTATCACAGGGGATGAAAAACTGTTTTTT. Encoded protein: CSVITGDEKLFF.

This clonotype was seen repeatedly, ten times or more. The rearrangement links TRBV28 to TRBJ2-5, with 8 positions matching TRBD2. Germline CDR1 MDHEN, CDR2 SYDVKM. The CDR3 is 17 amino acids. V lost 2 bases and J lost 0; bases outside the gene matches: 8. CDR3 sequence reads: CASSLAGGPLYQETQYF. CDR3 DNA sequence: TGTGCCAGCAGTTTAGCGGGAGGCCCCTTGTACCAAGAGACCCAGTACTTC.

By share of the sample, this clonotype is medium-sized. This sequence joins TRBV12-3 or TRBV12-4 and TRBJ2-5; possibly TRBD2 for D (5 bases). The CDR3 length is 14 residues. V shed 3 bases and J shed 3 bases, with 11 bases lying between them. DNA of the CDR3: TGTGCCAGCAGTTTTGTCGGGGTAGAAGAGACCCAGTACTTC. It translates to CASSFVGVEETQYF.

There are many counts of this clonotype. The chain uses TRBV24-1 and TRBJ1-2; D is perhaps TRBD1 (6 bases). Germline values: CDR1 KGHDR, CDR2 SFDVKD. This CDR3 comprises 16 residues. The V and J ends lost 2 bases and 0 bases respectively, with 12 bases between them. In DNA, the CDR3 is TGTGCCACCAGTGATTCACAGGGACCCGCTAACTATGGCTACACCTTC. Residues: CATSDSQGPANYGYTF.

The CDR3 DNA reads TGTGCCAGCAGGAGGGGCTCTAGCACAGATACGCAGTATTTT. Its protein is CASRRGSSTDTQYF. This chain joins TRBV12-3 or TRBV12-4 and TRBJ2-3; tentatively, D is TRBD1 or TRBD2 (5 bases each). V lost 6 bases and J lost 0, with 10 bases in between. The CDR3 covers 14 residues.

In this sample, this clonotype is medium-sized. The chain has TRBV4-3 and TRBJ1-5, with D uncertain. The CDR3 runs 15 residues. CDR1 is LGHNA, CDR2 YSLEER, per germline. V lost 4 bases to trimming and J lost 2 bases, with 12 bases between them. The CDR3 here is CASSRQREGNQPQHF. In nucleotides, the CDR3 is TGCGCCAGCAGCCGACAAAGGGAGGGCAATCAGCCCCAGCATTTT.

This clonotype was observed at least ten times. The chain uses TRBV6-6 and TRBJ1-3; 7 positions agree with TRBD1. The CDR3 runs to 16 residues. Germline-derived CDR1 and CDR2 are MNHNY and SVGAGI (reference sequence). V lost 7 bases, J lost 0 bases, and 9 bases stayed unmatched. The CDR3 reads CASKPTGDDSGNTIYF. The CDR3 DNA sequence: TGTGCCAGCAAACCCACAGGGGATGACTCTGGAAACACCATATATTTT.

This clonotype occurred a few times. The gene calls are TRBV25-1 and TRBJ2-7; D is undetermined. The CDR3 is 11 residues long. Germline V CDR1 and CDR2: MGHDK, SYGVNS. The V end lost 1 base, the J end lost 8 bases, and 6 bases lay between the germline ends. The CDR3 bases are TGTGCCAGCAGTGAATCGGTGAAGCAGTACTTC. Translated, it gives CASSESVKQYF.

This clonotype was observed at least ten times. The CDR3 region has the DNA TGTGCCAGCAGCTTGGGACAGGGAGGGGATACGCAGTATTTT. Translating gives CASSLGQGGDTQYF. The rearrangement uses TRBV13 and TRBJ2-3, with 9 nucleotides matching TRBD1. Germline trimming cut 3 bases from V and 6 bases from J; bases unmatched to any gene: 4. This CDR3 contains 14 residues. Per the germline V gene, CDR1 is PRHDT and CDR2 is FYEKMQ (reference sequence).

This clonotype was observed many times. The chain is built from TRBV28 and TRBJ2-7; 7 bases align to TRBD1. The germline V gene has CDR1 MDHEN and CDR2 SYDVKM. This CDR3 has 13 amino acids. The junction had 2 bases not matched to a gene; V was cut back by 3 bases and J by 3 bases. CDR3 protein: CASSLAGGYEQYF. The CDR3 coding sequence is TGTGCCAGCAGTTTGGCAGGGGGCTACGAGCAGTACTTC.